The 26 T cell receptor beta chains presented below share a single source sample, sequenced in a study of Ad26.COV2.S vaccination and SARS-CoV-2 variants. As for treatment: roughly 18 received Ad26.COV2.S at low or high dose, single or two shots; 5 received placebo; per-sample allocation not given. Sample collection was performed on day 63 after the first vaccine or placebo injection. Profiled with immunoSEQ multiplex PCR; TCRdb holds only in-frame clones, not every one. The data show around 300,000 clones, about 90% seen once. Sequencing used peripheral blood, obtained in a trial of Ad26.COV2.S vaccine versus placebo. Source of these receptors: a person aged 18 to 59 who received the Ad26.COV2.S COVID-19 vaccine or a placebo.

The chain recombines TRBV9 with TRBJ2-6, with TRBD1 matching 7 bases. Looked up from germline, CDR1 is SGDLS and CDR2 is YYNGEE. V trimming: 4 bases; J trimming: 2 bases; junction bases outside the gene matches: 9. This CDR3 region has 17 residues. The CDR3 nucleotides are TGTGCCAGCAGCTCCGGACAGGATGTGGCTGGGGCCAACGTCCTGACTTTC. Its protein is CASSSGQDVAGANVLTF.

The genes are TRBV5-1 and TRBJ1-1; 10 positions agree with TRBD1. From germline, CDR1 is SGHRS and CDR2 YFSETQ. Trimming at V came to 4 bases and at J to 4 bases, leaving 1 base not matched to a gene. The CDR3 totals 13 residues. The CDR3 here is CASSRQGATEAFF. In nucleotides, the CDR3 is TGCGCCAGCAGCCGACAGGGGGCCACTGAAGCTTTCTTT.

This clone was observed many times. The chain joins TRBV4-1 to TRBJ1-5, with 8 nucleotides matching TRBD1. CDR1 is MGHRA, CDR2 YSYEKL, per germline. The CDR3 spans 16 residues. V lost 3 bases, J lost 4 bases, and 8 bases stayed unmatched. Here the CDR3 reads CASSHGTGYPNQPQHF. CDR3 DNA sequence: TGCGCCAGCAGCCACGGGACAGGTTATCCTAATCAGCCCCAGCATTTT.

CDR3 nucleotide sequence: TGTGCCAGTAGTATTCCCCCAGATACGCAGTATTTT. Translation gives CASSIPPDTQYF. This chain connects TRBV19 to TRBJ2-3; D is unclear. V shed 3 bases and J shed 4 bases, with 5 bases lying between them. CDR1 and CDR2 (germline): LNHDA, SQIVND (reference sequence). The CDR3 is 12 residues long. Full variable domain (outside the CDR3, taken from reference TRBV19 and TRBJ2-3): DGGITQSPKYLFRKEGQNVTLSCEQNLNHDAMYWYRQDPGQGLRLIYYSQIVNDFQKGDIAEGYSVSREKKESFPLTVTSAQKNPTAFYLCASSIPPDTQYFGPGTRLTVL.

This chain joins TRBV10-3 and TRBJ2-1, with unresolved D. Trimming took 3 bases from V and 5 from J, leaving 11 bases between them. Germline lookup yields CDR1 ENHRY and CDR2 SYGVKD. This CDR3 comprises 14 residues. The CDR3 nucleotides read TGTGCCATCAGTGACCCCGGCCTCCACAATGAGCAGTTCTTC. Protein sequence: CAISDPGLHNEQFF.

CDR3 sequence (DNA): TGCGCCAGCAGCCCAATAGACTACCAAGAGACCCAGTACTTC. This encodes CASSPIDYQETQYF. The J gene is TRBJ2-5, the V gene TRBV5-1; unclear D gene. With 4 bases removed from V and 0 bases from J, the gap between germline ends came to 10 bases. The CDR3 contains 14 residues. Germline V gene sequence: CDR1 SGHRS, CDR2 YFSETQ.

The CDR3: CASSPLLTGHVNTEAFF. The CDR3 DNA reads TGTGCCAGCAGCCCACTCCTCACGGGACACGTGAACACTGAAGCTTTCTTT. This chain links TRBV5-6 with TRBJ1-1; D might be TRBD1 (6 bases). From germline, CDR1 is SGHDT and CDR2 YYEEEE. The CDR3 length is 17 residues. Deletions cut 4 bases from V and 0 bases from J, with 19 bases between. The full variable domain, its missing parts supplied by reference TRBV5-6 and TRBJ1-1, is DAGVTQSPTHLIKTRGQQVTLRCSPKSGHDTVSWYQQALGQGPQFIFQYYEEEERQRGNFPDRFSGHQFPNYSSELNVNALLLGDSALYLCASSPLLTGHVNTEAFFGQGTRLTVV.

This chain connects TRBV4-1 to TRBJ1-2; D perhaps matches TRBD1 (6 bases). CDR1 and CDR2 from the germline V gene are MGHRA and YSYEKL. With 0 bases removed from V and 5 bases from J, the gap between germline ends came to 13 bases. The CDR3 length is 15 residues. CDR3 in DNA: TGCGCCAGCAGCCAAGACTACAGGGTAGCTTATGGCTACACCTTC. It encodes CASSQDYRVAYGYTF.

This rearrangement joins TRBV6-4 to TRBJ2-3; the match to TRBD2 covers 11 bases. This CDR3 contains 15 residues. The V gene end was trimmed by 4 bases and the J gene end by 6 bases; junction bases not matched to a gene: 6. CDR1 is MRHNA and CDR2 is SNTAGT in the germline V gene. This CDR3 is CASSATSGSMDTQYF. In DNA form, the CDR3 reads TGTGCCAGCAGTGCTACTAGCGGGAGTATGGATACGCAGTATTTT.

The J gene is TRBJ1-4, the V gene TRBV4-2, with 9 bases lining up with TRBD1. Trimming cost V 1 base and J 8 bases; bases outside gene matches: 5. Germline V gene data show CDR1 as LGHNA and CDR2 as YNFKEQ. CDR3 size: 15 residues. The CDR3 nucleotides are TGTGCCAGCAGCCAAGTCAGGACAGGGGACGAAAAACTGTTTTTT. Amino acid sequence: CASSQVRTGDEKLFF.

The V call is TRBV19, the J call TRBJ2-3, with 7 bases aligning to TRBD2. CDR3 length equals 15 residues. Germline CDR1 and CDR2: LNHDA and SQIVND (reference sequence). The V and J ends lost 1 base and 5 bases, in that order; junction bases with no gene match: 6. DNA for the CDR3: TGTGCCAGTAGTATAGGAACTAGCGAGAGAGATACGCAGTATTTT. This codes for CASSIGTSERDTQYF. Full variable domain (remainder filled in from reference TRBV19 and TRBJ2-3): DGGITQSPKYLFRKEGQNVTLSCEQNLNHDAMYWYRQDPGQGLRLIYYSQIVNDFQKGDIAEGYSVSREKKESFPLTVTSAQKNPTAFYLCASSIGTSERDTQYFGPGTRLTVL.

V usage is TRBV19 and J usage is TRBJ2-6; 8 bases map to TRBD1. This CDR3 is 17 amino acids long. In germline, CDR1 is LNHDA, CDR2 SQIVND (reference sequence). Trimming removed 5 bases from V and 2 bases from J; junction bases left unmatched: 8. The CDR3 coding sequence is TGTGCCAGTAGTTACCCACAGGGGGTAACTGGGGCCAACGTCCTGACTTTC. Translating gives CASSYPQGVTGANVLTF.

CDR3 bases: TGCGCCAGCAGCTTGGCGACAGGGGAAATATTCTACAATGAGCAGTTCTTC. Translation gives CASSLATGEIFYNEQFF. The rearrangement links TRBV5-1 to TRBJ2-1, with 8 bases lining up with TRBD1. Germline loops: CDR1 SGHRS, CDR2 YFSETQ. This CDR3 has 17 residues. V shed 0 bases, J shed 3 bases, and the junction held 8 bases outside the gene matches.

The chain joins TRBV5-1 to TRBJ2-1, with 8 bases matching TRBD2. The V segment lost 2 bases and the J segment 8 bases; nucleotides outside the gene matches: 6. CDR1 is SGHRS, CDR2 YFSETQ, per germline. This CDR3 is 14 amino acids long. The CDR3 reads CASSLDGRGDEQFF. The CDR3 DNA sequence: TGCGCCAGCAGCTTAGACGGGAGGGGCGATGAGCAGTTCTTC.

This chain links TRBV5-4 with TRBJ2-2; 11 bases are shared with TRBD2. Trimming cost V 3 bases and J 5 bases; bases outside gene matches: 6. The CDR3 contains 16 residues. CDR1 and CDR2 (germline): SGHNT, YYREEE (reference sequence). In nucleotides, the CDR3 is TGTGCCAGCAGCTCTGCACTAGCGGGAGAGACCGGGGAGCTGTTTTTT. As protein: CASSSALAGETGELFF. Variable domain in full (rest from reference TRBV5-4 and TRBJ2-2): ETGVTQSPTHLIKTRGQQVTLRCSSQSGHNTVSWYQQALGQGPQFIFQYYREEENGRGNFPPRFSGLQFPNYSSELNVNALELDDSALYLCASSSALAGETGELFFGEGSRLTVL.

This chain uses TRBV3-1 (or the pseudogene TRBV3-2) with TRBJ2-3, with TRBD2 identical over 14 bases. Germline assignment: CDR1 LGHDT and CDR2 YNNKEL (reference sequence). V was clipped by 6 bases and J by 5 bases; unmatched bases: 7. There are 16 residues in the CDR3. Here the CDR3 DNA reads TGTGCCAGCAGTCCCGAGGGGACTAGCGGGAGAGATACGCAGTATTTT. Translating gives CASSPEGTSGRDTQYF.

The chain recombines TRBV29-1 with TRBJ2-2, with D unresolved. The germline V gene has CDR1 SQVTM and CDR2 ANQGSEA. The V gene lost 3 bases and the J gene lost 6 bases, with 17 bases spanning the gap. The CDR3 has 15 amino acids. The CDR3 nucleotides are TGCAGCGTTGAGGGGTGGTCTCCCAAATCCGGGGAGCTGTTTTTT. Translated: CSVEGWSPKSGELFF.

Remarks on this clone: The same CDR3 also results from other DNA sequences found in this sample. The V call is TRBV2, the J call TRBJ1-5; 9 bases fit TRBD1. V was clipped by 4 bases and J by 4 bases; unmatched bases: 2. This CDR3 contains 14 residues. CDR1 is SNHLY, CDR2 FYNNEI, per germline. CDR3 protein: CASSAGTGNQPQHF. CDR3 coding DNA: TGTGCCAGCAGTGCCGGGACAGGGAATCAGCCCCAGCATTTT.

This clone was observed a handful of times. The chain is built from TRBV6-4 and TRBJ1-2; 9 bases are shared with TRBD1. In germline, CDR1 is MRHNA, CDR2 SNTAGT. This CDR3 is 15 amino acids long. Trimming took 4 bases from V and 2 from J; bases not matched to a gene: 5. The CDR3 DNA follows: TGTGCCAGCAGTGTGACAGGACAGGGGAACTATGGCTACACCTTC. Residues: CASSVTGQGNYGYTF.

CDR3 protein: CASSVELDGSYEQYF. The CDR3 DNA follows: TGTGCCAGCAGCGTAGAATTGGACGGATCCTACGAGCAGTACTTC. This chain links TRBV9 with TRBJ2-7; D is ambiguous. The V gene lost 0 bases and the J gene lost 1 base, with 11 bases spanning the gap. Germline values: CDR1 SGDLS, CDR2 YYNGEE. The CDR3 length is 15 residues.

This chain uses TRBV7-2 with TRBJ2-4; D call uncertain. From germline, CDR1 is SGHTA and CDR2 FQGNSA. The CDR3 totals 19 residues. Trimming removed 2 bases from V and 2 bases from J, with 22 bases in between. In DNA form, the CDR3 reads TGTGCCAGCAGCTTAACTAAATCCGCTCCATTGGGGACCAAAAACATTCAGTACTTC. Amino acids: CASSLTKSAPLGTKNIQYF.

This chain links TRBV6-6 with TRBJ2-5; D unclear. This CDR3 is 16 amino acids long. V lost 4 bases to trimming and J lost 5 bases, with 20 bases between them. Germline CDR1 is MNHNY and CDR2 is SVGAGI (reference sequence). The CDR3 protein is CASSSGPQVVGETQYF. CDR3 nucleotides: TGTGCCAGCAGTTCCGGGCCTCAGGTCGTGGGGGAGACCCAGTACTTC.

The chain joins TRBV4-3 to TRBJ1-6; D call uncertain. V was clipped by 0 bases and J by 9 bases, with 6 bases between them. CDR1 is LGHNA, CDR2 YSLEER, per germline. The CDR3 spans 13 residues. In DNA form, the CDR3 reads TGCGCCAGCAGCCAAGATAGGGCTTCACCCCTCCACTTT. Its protein product is CASSQDRASPLHF.

The CDR3 sequence: CASSVALADKETQYF. The CDR3, as DNA: TGTGCCAGCAGCGTAGCTCTGGCAGACAAAGAGACCCAGTACTTC. This chain connects TRBV9 to TRBJ2-5, with unresolved D. The CDR3 spans 15 residues. V dropped 0 bases and J dropped 3 bases, with 12 bases sitting between them. Germline V gene lookup returns CDR1 SGDLS and CDR2 YYNGEE. Filled out from reference TRBV9 and TRBJ2-5, the complete variable domain reads DSGVTQTPKHLITATGQRVTLRCSPRSGDLSVYWYQQSLDQGLQFLIQYYNGEERAKGNILERFSAQQFPDLHSELNLSSLELGDSALYFCASSVALADKETQYFGPGTRLLVL.

The V and J genes are TRBV12-3 or TRBV12-4 and TRBJ1-2, with TRBD1 matching over 7 bases. V was clipped by 7 bases and J by 3 bases; unmatched bases: 2. The CDR3 runs to 12 residues. The CDR3 spells CASITGDYGYTF. Here the CDR3 DNA reads TGTGCCAGCATCACAGGGGACTATGGCTACACCTTC.

This sequence joins TRBV6-6 and TRBJ2-2, with unresolved D. The CDR3 has 16 residues. Germline V lookup: CDR1 MNHNY, CDR2 SVGAGI (reference sequence). V lost 0 bases and J lost 1, with 9 bases in between. CDR3 region: CASSYSGQENTGELFF. The CDR3 DNA follows: TGTGCCAGCAGTTACTCGGGCCAGGAGAACACCGGGGAGCTGTTTTTT.